The 12 T cell receptor beta chains below all came from one sample that was sequenced in a study of shared clonotypes between healthy human individuals. Clones were sequenced by immunoSEQ multiplex PCR, and TCRdb holds only the in-frame ones, with some missing. The table shows a few hundred thousand clones, with less than 80% occurring only once. Material for sequencing was PBMCs. The receptors come from a woman between 35 and 50 years old in good health. Some clones in this sample may be carry-over from other donors' samples.

V is TRBV15 and J is TRBJ2-7, with D maybe TRBD1 (7 bases). The V and J ends lost 0 bases and 7 bases respectively, with 16 bases between them. CDR1 is LNHNV, CDR2 YYDKDF, per germline (reference sequence). The CDR3 has 15 amino acids. CDR3 region: CATSRDGQGGGEQYF. The CDR3 coding sequence is TGTGCCACCAGCAGAGATGGCCAGGGGGGCGGGGAGCAGTACTTC.

The sample holds a few counts of this clone. V gene TRBV21-1 combines with J gene TRBJ1-1. TRBV21-1 corresponds to a pseudogene. CDR3 size: 19 residues. The CDR3 reads CASSKPWCSPKRGNTEAFF. In DNA, the CDR3 is TGTGCCAGCAGCAAACCGTGGTGCTCCCCTAAGAGAGGGAACACTGAAGCTTTCTTT.

This clone was found a few times. The V call is TRBV4-1, the J call TRBJ2-5; TRBD1 aligns across 9 bases. The J call is uncertain, as TRBJ2-7 better fits the DNA end. The CDR3 covers 15 residues. In germline, CDR1 is MGHRA, CDR2 YSYEKL. As DNA, the CDR3 is TGCGCCAGCAGCCGATTGGGACAGGGAACCTACGAGCAGTACTTC. Protein sequence: CASSRLGQGTYEQYF.

The V gene is TRBV7-2, the J gene TRBJ2-1; tentatively, D is TRBD1 (6 bases). The germline gives CDR1 SGHTA, CDR2 FQGNSA. Trimming stripped 1 base from V and 3 bases from J, with 10 bases between. The CDR3 is 15 residues long. This CDR3 reads CASSLEQGIYNEQFF. The DNA for the CDR3 is TGTGCCAGCAGCTTAGAGCAGGGGATCTACAATGAGCAGTTCTTC.

Comments on this clone: Other DNA sequences of this sample code for an identical CDR3. V is TRBV5-1 and J is TRBJ2-2; D remains unclear. CDR1 is SGHRS and CDR2 is YFSETQ in the germline V gene. CDR3 length: 13 residues. V was shortened by 2 bases and J by 5 bases, with 7 bases between the two germline ends. CDR3 protein: CASSFLGTGELFF. The CDR3 DNA reads as TGCGCCAGCAGCTTCCTGGGTACCGGGGAGCTGTTTTTT.

The gene calls are TRBV10-3 and TRBJ1-1; TRBD1 aligns across 10 bases. The germline gives CDR1 ENHRY, CDR2 SYGVKD. The CDR3 contains 13 residues. J was trimmed by 5 bases and V by 8 bases; bases with no gene match: 5. The CDR3 DNA follows: TGTGCCATCTCTGGGACAGGGGTTACTGAAGCTTTCTTT. It specifies CAISGTGVTEAFF.

The chain couples TRBV27 to TRBJ2-5; perhaps TRBD2 as D (5 bases). The tail of the sequence fits TRBJ2-7 better, so the J call may be wrong. The CDR3 is made up of 13 amino acids. Per the germline V gene, CDR1 is MNHEY and CDR2 is SMNVEV (reference sequence). Here the CDR3 reads CASREDLTSEQYF. In DNA, the CDR3 is TGTGCCAGCAGGGAGGACTTGACCTCCGAGCAGTACTTC.

This sequence joins TRBV5-1 and TRBJ2-3; perhaps TRBD2 as D (6 bases). Germline CDR1 SGHRS, CDR2 YFSETQ. CDR3 length: 15 amino acids. Trimming took 2 bases from V and 4 from J, leaving 14 bases between them. CDR3 in DNA: TGCGCCAGCAGCTTCTATGTGGGGGGACCAGATACGCAGTATTTT. Protein: CASSFYVGGPDTQYF.

This chain links TRBV5-1 with TRBJ2-3, with 7 bases fitting TRBD1. The CDR3 is 15 residues long. Germline-derived CDR1 and CDR2 are SGHRS and YFSETQ. Unmatched junction bases numbered 6, after V lost 2 bases and J lost 3 bases. The CDR3 DNA follows: TGCGCCAGCAGCTTACTCACAGGGGAAACAGATACGCAGTATTTT. Its protein product is CASSLLTGETDTQYF.

This clone is a singleton in its sample. The rearrangement joins TRBV7-2 to TRBJ2-7, with D perhaps TRBD2 (6 bases). Per the germline V gene, CDR1 is SGHTA and CDR2 is FQGNSA. The CDR3 extends over 16 amino acids. Trimming left V 6 bases short and J 7 bases short, with 25 bases between. The CDR3 is CASSPPGGGWDGEQYF. The CDR3, as DNA: TGTGCCAGCAGTCCCCCCGGGGGTGGATGGGATGGGGAGCAGTACTTC.

The rearrangement links TRBV13 to TRBJ2-3; D is uncertain. In germline, CDR1 is PRHDT, CDR2 FYEKMQ (reference sequence). The CDR3 is 14 residues long. V was trimmed by 1 base and J by 5 bases, leaving 10 bases between them. The CDR3 sequence: CASSLASLLDTQYF. The CDR3 nucleotides are TGTGCCAGCAGCTTAGCATCTTTGCTAGATACGCAGTATTTT.

V is TRBV19 and J is TRBJ2-3; TRBD2 might be the D (6 bases). Germline V gene sequence: CDR1 LNHDA, CDR2 SQIVND (reference sequence). The CDR3 loop spans 15 amino acids. Trimming stripped 2 bases from V and 6 bases from J, with 15 bases between. The CDR3 DNA sequence: TGTGCCAGTAGTATAAGGGGTAGCGGAGAGGATACGCAGTATTTT. Amino acid sequence: CASSIRGSGEDTQYF.